The clone carrying this T cell receptor (beta chain) was detected a few times. Antigen specificity is unknown. The authors sorted CD4+ naive, central memory, regulatory and stem cell-like memory cells via CD45RO/CCR7/CD25/CD127/CD95/CD27. These data are taken from a study of beta chain features in type 1 diabetes. Study summary: Comparable age, gender and cell yields were observed in patients relative to healthy donors.

The investigators reverse transcribed all of the isolated RNA, so they sequenced expressed TCRB transcripts. Produced via immunoSEQ multiplex PCR; TCRdb's table is partial and in-frame only. The data show tens of thousands of clones, with around 32% seen just once and 0.4% to 0.55% held by the top ten. CDR3 length equals 16 residues. The J segment lost 7 bases and the V segment lost 5 bases, leaving 14 bases of the junction unmatched. Germline assignment: CDR1 SEHNR and CDR2 FQNEAQ (reference sequence). Study-wide points: Patients and controls would be equally affected if PCR favored shorter templates. The question of HLA type influencing TCRB rearrangement was one that remained unresolved here.

The chain employs TRBV7-9 and TRBJ2-4, with 7 bases matching TRBD1. This receptor was taken from a woman between 18 and 29 years old in good health. Sequencing was done on a sample of stem cell memory CD4+ T cells from blood. The CDR3 region is CASSPTTGRLINIQYF. The CDR3 bases are TGTGCCAGCAGCCCGACGACAGGGCGGTTAATTAACATTCAGTACTTC.